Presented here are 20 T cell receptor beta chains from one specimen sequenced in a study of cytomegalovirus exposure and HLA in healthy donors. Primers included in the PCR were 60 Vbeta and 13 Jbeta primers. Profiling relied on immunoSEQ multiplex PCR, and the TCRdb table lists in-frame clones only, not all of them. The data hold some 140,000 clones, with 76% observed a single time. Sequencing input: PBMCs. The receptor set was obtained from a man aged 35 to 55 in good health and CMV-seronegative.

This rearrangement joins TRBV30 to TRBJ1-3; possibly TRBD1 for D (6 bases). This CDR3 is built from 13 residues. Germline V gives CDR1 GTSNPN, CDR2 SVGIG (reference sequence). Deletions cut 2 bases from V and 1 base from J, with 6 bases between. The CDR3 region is CAWSQGSGNTIYF. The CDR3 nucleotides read TGTGCCTGGAGTCAGGGGTCTGGAAACACCATATATTTT.

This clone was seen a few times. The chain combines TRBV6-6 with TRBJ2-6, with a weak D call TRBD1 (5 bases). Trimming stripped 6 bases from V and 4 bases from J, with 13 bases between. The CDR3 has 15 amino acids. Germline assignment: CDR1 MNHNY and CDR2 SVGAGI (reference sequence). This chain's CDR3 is CASSLRVSGANVLTF. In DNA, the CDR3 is TGTGCCAGCAGCCTCAGGGTCTCCGGGGCCAACGTCCTGACTTTC.

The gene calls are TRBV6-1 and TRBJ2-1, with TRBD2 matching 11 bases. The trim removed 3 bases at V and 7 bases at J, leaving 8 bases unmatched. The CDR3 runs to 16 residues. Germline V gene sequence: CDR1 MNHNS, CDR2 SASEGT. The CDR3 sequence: CASSESIAGGLNEQFF. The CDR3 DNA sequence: TGTGCCAGCAGTGAGTCGATAGCGGGGGGGTTAAATGAGCAGTTCTTC.

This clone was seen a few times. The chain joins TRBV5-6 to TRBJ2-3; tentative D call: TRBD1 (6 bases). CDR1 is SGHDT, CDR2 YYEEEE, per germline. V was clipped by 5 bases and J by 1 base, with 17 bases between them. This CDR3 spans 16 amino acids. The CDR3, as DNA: TGTGCCAGCAGGATCAACGGCAGGGGTGGCACAGATACGCAGTATTTT. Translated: CASRINGRGGTDTQYF.

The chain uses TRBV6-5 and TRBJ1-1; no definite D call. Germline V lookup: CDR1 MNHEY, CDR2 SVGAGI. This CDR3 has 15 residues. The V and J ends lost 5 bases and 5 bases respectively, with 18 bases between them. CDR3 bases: TGTGCCAGCAGTGGGCATTTAGTCGTCGGAACTGAAGCTTTCTTT. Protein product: CASSGHLVVGTEAFF.

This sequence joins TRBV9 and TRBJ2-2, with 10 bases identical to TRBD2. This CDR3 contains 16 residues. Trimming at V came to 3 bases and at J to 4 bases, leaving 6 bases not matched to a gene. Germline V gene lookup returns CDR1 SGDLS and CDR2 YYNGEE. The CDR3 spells CASSAKRGGFTGELFF. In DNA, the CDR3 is TGTGCCAGCAGCGCCAAGCGGGGGGGCTTCACCGGGGAGCTGTTTTTT.

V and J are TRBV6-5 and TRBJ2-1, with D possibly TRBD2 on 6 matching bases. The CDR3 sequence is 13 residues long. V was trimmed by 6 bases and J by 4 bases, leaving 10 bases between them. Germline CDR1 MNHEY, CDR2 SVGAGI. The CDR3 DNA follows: TGTGCCAGCAGCCCCCGGGAGTACAATGAGCAGTTCTTC. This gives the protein CASSPREYNEQFF.

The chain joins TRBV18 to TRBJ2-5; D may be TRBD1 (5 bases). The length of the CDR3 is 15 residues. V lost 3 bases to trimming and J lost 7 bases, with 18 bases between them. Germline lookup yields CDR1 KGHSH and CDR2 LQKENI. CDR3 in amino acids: CASSPVTNPQGTQYF. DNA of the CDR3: TGTGCCAGCTCACCGGTCACAAACCCTCAGGGGACCCAGTACTTC.

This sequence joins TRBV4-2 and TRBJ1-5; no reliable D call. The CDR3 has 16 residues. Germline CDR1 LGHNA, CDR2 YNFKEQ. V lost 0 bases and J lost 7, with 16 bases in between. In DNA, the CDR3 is TGTGCCAGCAGCCAAGATGGCGTGGAAGGCGGGCAGCCCCAGCATTTT. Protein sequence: CASSQDGVEGGQPQHF.

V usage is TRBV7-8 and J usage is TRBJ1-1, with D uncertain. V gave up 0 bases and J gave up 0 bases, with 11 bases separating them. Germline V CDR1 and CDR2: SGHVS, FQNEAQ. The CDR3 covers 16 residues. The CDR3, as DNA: TGTGCCAGCAGCTTAGCGAGAGGAGTAGTGAACACTGAAGCTTTCTTT. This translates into CASSLARGVVNTEAFF.

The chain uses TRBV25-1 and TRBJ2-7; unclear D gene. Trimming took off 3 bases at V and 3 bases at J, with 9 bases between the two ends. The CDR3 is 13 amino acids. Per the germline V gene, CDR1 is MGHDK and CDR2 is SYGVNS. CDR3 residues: CASSDYRSYEQYF. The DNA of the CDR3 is TGTGCCAGCAGTGACTACCGGAGCTACGAGCAGTACTTC.

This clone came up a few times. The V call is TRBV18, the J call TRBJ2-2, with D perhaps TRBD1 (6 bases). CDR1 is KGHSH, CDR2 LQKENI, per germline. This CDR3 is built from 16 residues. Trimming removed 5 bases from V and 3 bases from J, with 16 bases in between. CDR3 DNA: TGTGCCAGCTCAGCTTACAGGGACGCCGACACCGGGGAGCTGTTTTTT. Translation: CASSAYRDADTGELFF.

The chain's CDR3 is CASSEAGTGWVWPQHF. The CDR3 DNA sequence: TGTGCCAGCAGTGAAGCGGGGACAGGGTGGGTTTGGCCCCAGCATTTT. The V and J genes are TRBV2 and TRBJ1-5; 9 nucleotides match TRBD1. CDR3 length: 16 amino acids. Per germline, CDR1 SNHLY and CDR2 FYNNEI. Losses at the gene ends were 0 bases for V and 9 bases for J; bases not matched to a gene: 9.

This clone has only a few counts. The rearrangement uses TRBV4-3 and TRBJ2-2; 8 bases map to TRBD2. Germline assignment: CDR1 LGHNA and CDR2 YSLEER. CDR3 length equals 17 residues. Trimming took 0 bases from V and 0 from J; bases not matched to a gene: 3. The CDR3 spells CASSQDAGGANTGELFF. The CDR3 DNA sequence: TGCGCCAGCAGCCAAGATGCCGGGGGGGCGAACACCGGGGAGCTGTTTTTT.

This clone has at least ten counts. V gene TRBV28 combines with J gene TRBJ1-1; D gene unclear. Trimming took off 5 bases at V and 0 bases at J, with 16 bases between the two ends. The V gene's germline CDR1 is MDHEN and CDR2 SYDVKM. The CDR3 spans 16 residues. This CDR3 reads CASSAHGLTMNTEAFF. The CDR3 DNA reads TGTGCCAGCAGTGCCCACGGGTTGACTATGAACACTGAAGCTTTCTTT. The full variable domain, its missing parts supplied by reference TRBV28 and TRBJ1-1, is DVKVTQSSRYLVKRTGEKVFLECVQDMDHENMFWYRQDPGLGLRLIYFSYDVKMKEKGDIPEGYSVSREKKERFSLILESASTNQTSMYLCASSAHGLTMNTEAFFGQGTRLTVV.

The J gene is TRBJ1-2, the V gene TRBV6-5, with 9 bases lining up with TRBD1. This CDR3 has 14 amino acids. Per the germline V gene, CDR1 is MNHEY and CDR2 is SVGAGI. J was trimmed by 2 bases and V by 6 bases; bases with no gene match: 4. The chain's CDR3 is CASSRDRVNYGYTF. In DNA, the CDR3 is TGTGCCAGCAGCCGGGACAGGGTGAACTATGGCTACACCTTC.

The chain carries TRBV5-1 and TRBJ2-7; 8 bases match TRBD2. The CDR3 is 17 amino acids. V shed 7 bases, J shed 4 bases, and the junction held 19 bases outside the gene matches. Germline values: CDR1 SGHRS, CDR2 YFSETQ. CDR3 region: CASADVAVAGMGYEQYF. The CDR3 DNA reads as TGCGCCAGCGCCGACGTCGCGGTAGCGGGAATGGGGTACGAGCAGTACTTC.

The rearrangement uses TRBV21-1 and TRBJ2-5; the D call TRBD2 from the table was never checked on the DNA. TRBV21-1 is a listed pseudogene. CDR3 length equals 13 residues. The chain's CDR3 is CASTLRSQETQYF. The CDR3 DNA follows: TGTGCCAGCACCCTACGGTCCCAAGAGACCCAGTACTTC.

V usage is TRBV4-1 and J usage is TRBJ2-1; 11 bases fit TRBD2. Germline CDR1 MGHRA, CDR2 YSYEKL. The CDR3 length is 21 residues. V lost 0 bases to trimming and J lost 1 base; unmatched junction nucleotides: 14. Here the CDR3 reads CASSQDTLASGGTSSYNEQFF. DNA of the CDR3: TGCGCCAGCAGCCAAGATACCTTGGCTAGCGGGGGGACATCGTCCTACAATGAGCAGTTCTTC.

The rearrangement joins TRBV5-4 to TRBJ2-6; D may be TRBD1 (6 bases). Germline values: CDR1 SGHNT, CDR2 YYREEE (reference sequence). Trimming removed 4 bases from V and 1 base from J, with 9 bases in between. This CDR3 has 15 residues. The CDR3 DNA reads TGTGCCAGCAGCCAGACAGGTTCTGGGGCCAACGTCCTGACTTTC. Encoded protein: CASSQTGSGANVLTF.